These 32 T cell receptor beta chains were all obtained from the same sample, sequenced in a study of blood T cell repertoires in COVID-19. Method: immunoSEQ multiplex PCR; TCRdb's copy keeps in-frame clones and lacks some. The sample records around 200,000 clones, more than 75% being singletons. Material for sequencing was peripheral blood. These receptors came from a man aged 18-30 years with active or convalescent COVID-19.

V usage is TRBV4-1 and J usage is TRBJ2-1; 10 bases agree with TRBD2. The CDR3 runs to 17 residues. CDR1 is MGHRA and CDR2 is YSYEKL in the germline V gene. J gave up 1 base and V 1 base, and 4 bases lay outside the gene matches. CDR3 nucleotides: TGCGCCAGCAGCCAAGGGTTTAGCGGGAGGTCCTACAATGAGCAGTTCTTC. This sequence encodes CASSQGFSGRSYNEQFF.

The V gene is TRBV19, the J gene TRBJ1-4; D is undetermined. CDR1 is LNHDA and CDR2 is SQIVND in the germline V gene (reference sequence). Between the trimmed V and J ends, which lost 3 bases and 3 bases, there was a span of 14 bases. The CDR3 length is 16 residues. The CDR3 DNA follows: TGTGCCAGTAGTATTGAGCTAATCGGAGCTAATGAAAAACTGTTTTTT. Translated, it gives CASSIELIGANEKLFF.

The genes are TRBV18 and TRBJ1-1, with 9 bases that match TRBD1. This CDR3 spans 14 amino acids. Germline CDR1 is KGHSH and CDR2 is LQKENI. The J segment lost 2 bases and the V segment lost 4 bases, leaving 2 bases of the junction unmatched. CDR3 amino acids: CASSQGQGNTEAFF. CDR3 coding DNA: TGTGCCAGCTCACAGGGACAGGGAAACACTGAAGCTTTCTTT.

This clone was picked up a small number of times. CDR3 coding DNA: TGTGCCAGCTCACCACCGGGAGGGTCTTATAATTCACCCCTCCACTTT. It yields the protein CASSPPGGSYNSPLHF. The J gene is TRBJ1-6, the V gene TRBV18; D is ambiguous. The germline V gene has CDR1 KGHSH and CDR2 LQKENI. The CDR3 spans 16 residues. V was cut by 0 bases and J by 4 bases, with 10 bases left in between.

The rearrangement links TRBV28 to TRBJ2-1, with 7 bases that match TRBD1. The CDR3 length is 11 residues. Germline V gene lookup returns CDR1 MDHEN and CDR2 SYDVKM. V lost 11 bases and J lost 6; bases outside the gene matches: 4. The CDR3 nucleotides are TGTGCCTCCACAGGGGCCAATGAGCAGTTCTTC. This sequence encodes CASTGANEQFF.

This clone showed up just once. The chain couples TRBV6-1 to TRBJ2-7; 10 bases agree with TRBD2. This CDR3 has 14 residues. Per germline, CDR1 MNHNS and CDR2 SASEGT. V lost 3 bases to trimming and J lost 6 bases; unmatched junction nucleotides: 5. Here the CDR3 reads CASSELAGDGEQYF. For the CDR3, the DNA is TGTGCCAGCAGTGAGCTAGCGGGAGACGGCGAGCAGTACTTC.

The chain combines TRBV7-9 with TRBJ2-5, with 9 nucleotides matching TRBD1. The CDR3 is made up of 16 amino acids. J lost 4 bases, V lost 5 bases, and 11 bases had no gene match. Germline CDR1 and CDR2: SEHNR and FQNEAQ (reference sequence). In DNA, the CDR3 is TGTGCCAGCAGCCAAGGGCGGGGACAGGGAAGAGAGACCCAGTACTTC. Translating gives CASSQGRGQGRETQYF.

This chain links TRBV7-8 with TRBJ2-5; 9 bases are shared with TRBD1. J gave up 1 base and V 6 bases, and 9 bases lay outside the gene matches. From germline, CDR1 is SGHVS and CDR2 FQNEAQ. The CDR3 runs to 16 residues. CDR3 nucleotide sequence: TGTGCCAGCAGGCAAAGGAGGGGACAGGGCCAAGAGACCCAGTACTTC. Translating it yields CASRQRRGQGQETQYF.

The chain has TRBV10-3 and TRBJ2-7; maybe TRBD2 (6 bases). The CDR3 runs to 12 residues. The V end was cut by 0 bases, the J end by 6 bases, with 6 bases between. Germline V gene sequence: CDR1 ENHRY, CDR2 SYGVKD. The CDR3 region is CAISESGGEQYV. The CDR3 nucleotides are TGTGCCATCAGTGAGTCGGGGGGCGAGCAGTACGTC.

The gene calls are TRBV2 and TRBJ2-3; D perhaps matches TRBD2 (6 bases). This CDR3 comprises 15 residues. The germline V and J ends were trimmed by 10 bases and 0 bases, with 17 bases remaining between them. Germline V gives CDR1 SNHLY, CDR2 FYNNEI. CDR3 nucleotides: TGTGCCATCCCTCCTAGCGAGAGGAGCACAGATACGCAGTATTTT. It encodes CAIPPSERSTDTQYF.

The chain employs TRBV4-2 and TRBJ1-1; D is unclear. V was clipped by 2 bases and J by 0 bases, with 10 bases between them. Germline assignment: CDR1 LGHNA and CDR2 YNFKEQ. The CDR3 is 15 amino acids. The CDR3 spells CASSQYKTMNTEAFF. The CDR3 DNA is TGTGCCAGCAGCCAATACAAGACAATGAACACTGAAGCTTTCTTT.

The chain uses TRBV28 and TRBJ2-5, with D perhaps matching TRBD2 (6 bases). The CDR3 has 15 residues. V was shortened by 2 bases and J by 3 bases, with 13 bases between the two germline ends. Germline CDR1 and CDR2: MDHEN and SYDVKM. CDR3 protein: CASSLASEGKETQYF. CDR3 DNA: TGTGCCAGCAGTTTAGCTAGCGAAGGAAAAGAGACCCAGTACTTC.

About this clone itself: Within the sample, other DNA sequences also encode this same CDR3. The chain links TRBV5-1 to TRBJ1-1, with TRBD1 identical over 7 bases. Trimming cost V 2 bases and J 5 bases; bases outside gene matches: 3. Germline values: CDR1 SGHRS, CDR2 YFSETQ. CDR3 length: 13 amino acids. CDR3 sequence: CASSLGGGTEAFF. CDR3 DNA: TGCGCCAGCAGCTTAGGGGGCGGGACTGAAGCTTTCTTT.

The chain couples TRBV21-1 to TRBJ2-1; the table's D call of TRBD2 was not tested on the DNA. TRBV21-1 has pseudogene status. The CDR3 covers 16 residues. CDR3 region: CASSILRGWTYNEQFF. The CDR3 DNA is TGTGCCAGCAGCATCCTCCGGGGGTGGACATACAATGAGCAGTTCTTC.

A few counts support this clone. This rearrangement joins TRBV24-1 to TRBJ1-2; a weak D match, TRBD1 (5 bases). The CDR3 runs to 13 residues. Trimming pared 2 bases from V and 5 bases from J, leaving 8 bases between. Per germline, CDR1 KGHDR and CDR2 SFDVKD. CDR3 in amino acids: CATSDSQVYGYTF. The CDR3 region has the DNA TGTGCCACCAGTGATTCACAGGTGTATGGCTACACCTTC.

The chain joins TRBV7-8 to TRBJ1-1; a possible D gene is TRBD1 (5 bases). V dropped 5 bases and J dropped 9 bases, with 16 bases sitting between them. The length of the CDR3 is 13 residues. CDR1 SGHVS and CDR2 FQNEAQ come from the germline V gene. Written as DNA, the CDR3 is TGTGCCAGCAGCCCGGGGGGAACGAGGAAAGCTTTCTTT. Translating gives CASSPGGTRKAFF.

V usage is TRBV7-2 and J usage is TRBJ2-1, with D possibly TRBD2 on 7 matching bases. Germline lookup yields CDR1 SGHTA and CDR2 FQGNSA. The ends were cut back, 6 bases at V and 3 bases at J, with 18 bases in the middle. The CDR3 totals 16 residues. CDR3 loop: CASRVPGGGLYNEQFF. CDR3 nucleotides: TGTGCCAGCAGAGTGCCGGGCGGGGGCCTCTACAATGAGCAGTTCTTC.

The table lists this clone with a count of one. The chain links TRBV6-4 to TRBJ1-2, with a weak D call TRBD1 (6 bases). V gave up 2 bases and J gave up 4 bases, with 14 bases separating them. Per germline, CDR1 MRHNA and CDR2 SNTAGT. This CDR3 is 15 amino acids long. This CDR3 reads CASSDEGGLSYGYTF. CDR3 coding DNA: TGTGCCAGCAGTGACGAGGGGGGGCTCAGCTATGGCTACACCTTC.

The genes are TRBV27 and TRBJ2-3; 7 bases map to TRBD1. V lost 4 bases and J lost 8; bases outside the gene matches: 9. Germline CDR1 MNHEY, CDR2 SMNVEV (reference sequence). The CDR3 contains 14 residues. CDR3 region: CASSSDRVSGTQYF. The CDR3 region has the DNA TGTGCCAGCAGTTCCGACAGGGTTTCAGGTACGCAGTATTTT.

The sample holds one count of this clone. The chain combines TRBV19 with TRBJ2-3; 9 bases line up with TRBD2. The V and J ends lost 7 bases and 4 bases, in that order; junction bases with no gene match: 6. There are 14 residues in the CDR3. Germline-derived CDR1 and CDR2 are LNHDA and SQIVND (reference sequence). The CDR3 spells CASNFLAGPDTQYF. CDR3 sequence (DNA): TGTGCCAGTAATTTCCTAGCGGGGCCAGATACGCAGTATTTT.

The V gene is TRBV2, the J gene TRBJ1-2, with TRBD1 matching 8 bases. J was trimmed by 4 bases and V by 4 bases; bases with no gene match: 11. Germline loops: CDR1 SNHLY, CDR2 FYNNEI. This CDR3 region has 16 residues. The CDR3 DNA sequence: TGTGCCAGCAGTGGAGAAACAGGGGGGATCGTCTATGGCTACACCTTC. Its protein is CASSGETGGIVYGYTF. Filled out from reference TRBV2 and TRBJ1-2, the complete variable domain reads EPEVTQTPSHQVTQMGQEVILRCVPISNHLYFYWYRQILGQKVEFLVSFYNNEISEKSEIFDDQFSVERPDGSNFTLKIRSTKLEDSAMYFCASSGETGGIVYGYTFGSGTRLTVV.

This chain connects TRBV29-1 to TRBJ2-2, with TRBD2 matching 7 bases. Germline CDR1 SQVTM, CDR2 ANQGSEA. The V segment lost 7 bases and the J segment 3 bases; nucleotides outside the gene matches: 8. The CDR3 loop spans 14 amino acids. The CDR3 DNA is TGCAGCGCCAGCGGGGTTTACGACACCGGGGAGCTGTTTTTT. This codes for CSASGVYDTGELFF.

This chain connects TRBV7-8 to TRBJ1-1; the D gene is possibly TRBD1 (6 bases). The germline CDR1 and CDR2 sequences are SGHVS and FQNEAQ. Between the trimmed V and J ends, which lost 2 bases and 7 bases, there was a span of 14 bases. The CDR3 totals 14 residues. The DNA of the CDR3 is TGTGCCAGCAGCTTACCCGGGACAATGGGTGAAGCTTTCTTT. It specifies CASSLPGTMGEAFF.

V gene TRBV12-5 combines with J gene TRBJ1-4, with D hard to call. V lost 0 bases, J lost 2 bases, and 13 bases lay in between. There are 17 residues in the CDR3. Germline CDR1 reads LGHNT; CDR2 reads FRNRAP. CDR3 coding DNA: TGTGCTAGTGGTTTGGTACCGGGGAGGAGCACTAATGAAAAACTGTTTTTT. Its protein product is CASGLVPGRSTNEKLFF.

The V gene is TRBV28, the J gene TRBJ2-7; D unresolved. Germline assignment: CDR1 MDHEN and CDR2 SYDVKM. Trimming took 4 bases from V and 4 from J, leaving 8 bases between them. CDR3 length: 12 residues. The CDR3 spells CASSSLSYEQYV. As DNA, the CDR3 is TGTGCCAGCAGTTCGTTGAGTTACGAGCAGTACGTC.

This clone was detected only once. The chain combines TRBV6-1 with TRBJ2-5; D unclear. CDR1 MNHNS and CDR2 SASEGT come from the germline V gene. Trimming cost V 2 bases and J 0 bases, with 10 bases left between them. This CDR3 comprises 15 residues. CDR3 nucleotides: TGTGCCAGCAGTGAATTTCAGATACACCAAGAGACCCAGTACTTC. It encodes CASSEFQIHQETQYF.

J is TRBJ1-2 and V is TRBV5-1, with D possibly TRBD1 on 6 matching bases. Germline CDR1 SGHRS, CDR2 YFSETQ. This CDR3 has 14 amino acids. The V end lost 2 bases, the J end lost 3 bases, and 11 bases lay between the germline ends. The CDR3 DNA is TGCGCCAGCAGCTTCGAGGGGGATGACTATGGCTACACCTTC. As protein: CASSFEGDDYGYTF.

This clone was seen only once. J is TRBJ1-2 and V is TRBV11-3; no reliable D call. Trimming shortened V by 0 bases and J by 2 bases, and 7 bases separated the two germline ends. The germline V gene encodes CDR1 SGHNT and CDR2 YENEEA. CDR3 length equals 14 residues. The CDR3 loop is CASSLDSRNYGYTF. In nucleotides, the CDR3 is TGTGCCAGCAGCTTAGATTCTAGAAACTATGGCTACACCTTC.

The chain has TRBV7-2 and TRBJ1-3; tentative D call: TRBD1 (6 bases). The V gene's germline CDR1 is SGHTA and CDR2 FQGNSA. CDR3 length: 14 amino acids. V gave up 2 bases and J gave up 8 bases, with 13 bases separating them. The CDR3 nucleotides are TGTGCCAGCAGCTTACGGGGGGCCCCTGACACCATATATTTT. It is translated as CASSLRGAPDTIYF.

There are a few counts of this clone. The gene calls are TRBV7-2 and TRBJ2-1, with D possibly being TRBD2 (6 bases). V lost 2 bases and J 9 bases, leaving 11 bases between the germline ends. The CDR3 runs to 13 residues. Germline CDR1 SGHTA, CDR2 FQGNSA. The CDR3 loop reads CASSLIGGGEQFF. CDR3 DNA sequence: TGTGCCAGCAGCTTAATCGGGGGAGGTGAGCAGTTCTTC.

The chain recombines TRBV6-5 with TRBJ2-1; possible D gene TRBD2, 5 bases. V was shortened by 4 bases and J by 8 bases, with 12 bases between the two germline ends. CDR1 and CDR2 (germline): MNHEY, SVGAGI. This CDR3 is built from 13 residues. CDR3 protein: CASSSKLDYEQFF. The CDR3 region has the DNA TGTGCCAGCAGTTCCAAACTAGACTATGAGCAGTTCTTC.

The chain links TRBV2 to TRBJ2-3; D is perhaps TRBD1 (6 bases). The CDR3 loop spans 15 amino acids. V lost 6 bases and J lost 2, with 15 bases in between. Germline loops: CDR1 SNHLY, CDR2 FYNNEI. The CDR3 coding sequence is TGTGCCAGCAGGCTAGACAGGACCAACACAGATACGCAGTATTTT. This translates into CASRLDRTNTDTQYF.